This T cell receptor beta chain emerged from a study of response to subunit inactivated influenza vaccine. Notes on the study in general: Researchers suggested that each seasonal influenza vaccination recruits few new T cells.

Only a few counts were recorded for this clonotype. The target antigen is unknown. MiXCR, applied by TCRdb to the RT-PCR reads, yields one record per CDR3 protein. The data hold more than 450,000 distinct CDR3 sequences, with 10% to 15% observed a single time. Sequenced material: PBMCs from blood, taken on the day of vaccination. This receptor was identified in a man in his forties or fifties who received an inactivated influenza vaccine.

Here the CDR3 reads CASSPQDRGQEQYF. In nucleotides, the CDR3 is TGCGCCAGCAGCCCCCAGGACAGGGGGCAAGAGCAGTACTTC. The rearrangement links TRBV5-1 to TRBJ2-7; 11 positions agree with TRBD1. Germline CDR1 is SGHRS and CDR2 is YFSETQ. Trimming removed 4 bases from V and 7 bases from J; junction bases left unmatched: 7. CDR3 size: 14 residues.